One sample yielded the 12 T cell receptor beta chains listed below, sequenced in a study of T-cell memory formation after mild COVID-19. TCRdb re-called the 5' RACE reads through MiXCR, storing one row per CDR3 protein. The data hold roughly 260,000 distinct CDR3 sequences, with about 16% observed a single time. The sequenced sample consisted of PBMCs or a T cell subset sorted from them (not recorded which). These receptor sequences come from a man between 18 and 29 years old who had mild COVID-19 (a few samples of this study predate the infection). Cell type and time point are not known.

The chain recombines TRBV7-2 with TRBJ1-4; D uncertain. Between the trimmed V and J ends, which lost 1 base and 8 bases, there was a span of 14 bases. The CDR3 covers 15 residues. Germline V lookup: CDR1 SGHTA, CDR2 FQGNSA. This chain's CDR3 is CASSLGAGSGEKLFF. As DNA, the CDR3 is TGTGCCAGCAGCTTAGGGGCCGGGTCGGGCGAAAAACTGTTTTTT.

This chain uses TRBV5-6 with TRBJ2-3; 8 nucleotides line up with TRBD1. J gave up 4 bases and V 4 bases, and 5 bases lay outside the gene matches. In germline, CDR1 is SGHDT, CDR2 YYEEEE. The CDR3 length is 14 residues. The CDR3 loop reads CASSADRGADTQYF. The CDR3 DNA reads as TGTGCCAGCAGCGCTGACAGGGGCGCAGATACGCAGTATTTT.

The V and J genes are TRBV12-3 or TRBV12-4 and TRBJ1-6; D possibly corresponds to TRBD1 (6 bases). Trimming took off 8 bases at V and 7 bases at J, with 12 bases between the two ends. This CDR3 comprises 13 residues. The CDR3 spells CASQQGENSPLHF. CDR3 nucleotides: TGTGCCAGCCAACAGGGAGAGAATTCACCCCTCCACTTT.

The chain has TRBV18 and TRBJ1-1; D is perhaps TRBD1 (6 bases). The CDR3 consists of 16 residues. The V gene lost 0 bases and the J gene lost 4 bases, with 15 bases spanning the gap. CDR1 is KGHSH and CDR2 is LQKENI in the germline V gene. The chain's CDR3 is CASSPPVGGHATEAFF. The CDR3 region has the DNA TGTGCCAGCTCACCACCAGTAGGGGGACATGCCACTGAAGCTTTCTTT.

The rearrangement links TRBV7-2 to TRBJ1-5, with D uncertain. V lost 5 bases, J lost 9 bases, and 14 bases lay in between. CDR1 is SGHTA and CDR2 is FQGNSA in the germline V gene. This CDR3 is built from 13 residues. CDR3 residues: CASSNGSPRPQHF. CDR3 nucleotides: TGTGCCAGCAGCAACGGGAGCCCGAGGCCCCAGCATTTT.

The chain links TRBV3-1 to TRBJ2-7, with D unresolved. V lost 1 base and J lost 0, with 7 bases in between. The germline CDR1 and CDR2 sequences are LGHDT and YNNKEL (reference sequence). This CDR3 contains 14 residues. The CDR3 sequence: CASSQVTSSYEQYF. DNA of the CDR3: TGTGCCAGCAGCCAAGTCACGAGCTCCTACGAGCAGTACTTC.

V usage is TRBV30 and J usage is TRBJ1-3, with D hard to call. The CDR3 runs 13 residues. CDR1 GTSNPN and CDR2 SVGIG come from the germline V gene (reference sequence). Trimming removed 3 bases at V and 3 bases at J, with 9 bases between. The CDR3 is CAWREEGGNTIYF. Written as DNA, the CDR3 is TGTGCCTGGAGAGAGGAAGGTGGAAACACCATATATTTT.

This clonotype was counted only a few times. The rearrangement joins TRBV4-2 to TRBJ2-2; no reliable D call. The V gene's germline CDR1 is LGHNA and CDR2 YNFKEQ. V gave up 4 bases and J gave up 4 bases, with 16 bases separating them. CDR3 length equals 16 residues. The CDR3 bases are TGTGCCAGCAGCCCCCGTGTTAGTGGGTTCACCGGGGAGCTGTTTTTT. It specifies CASSPRVSGFTGELFF.

This clonotype was picked up a small number of times. This chain joins TRBV7-2 and TRBJ2-2, with TRBD1 matching 10 bases. CDR3 length: 16 residues. Losses at the gene ends were 5 bases for V and 5 bases for J; bases not matched to a gene: 8. The germline V gene has CDR1 SGHTA and CDR2 FQGNSA. The CDR3 DNA sequence: TGTGCCAGCAGCCCGAGGACAGGGGGGTGGACCGGGGAGCTGTTTTTT. The encoded protein is CASSPRTGGWTGELFF. Full variable domain (missing parts from reference TRBV7-2 and TRBJ2-2): GAGVSQSPSNKVTEKGKDVELRCDPISGHTALYWYRQSLGQGLEFLIYFQGNSAPDKSGLPSDRFSAERTGGSVSTLTIQRTQQEDSAVYLCASSPRTGGWTGELFFGEGSRLTVL.

The rearrangement joins TRBV27 to TRBJ2-7; 7 bases map to TRBD1. Germline-derived CDR1 and CDR2 are MNHEY and SMNVEV (reference sequence). The CDR3 loop spans 15 amino acids. The V and J ends lost 5 bases and 2 bases, in that order; junction bases with no gene match: 9. The CDR3, as DNA: TGTGCCAGCAGTCCTAGTCCGGGACAGACCTACGAGCAGTACGTC. Translation: CASSPSPGQTYEQYV.

The genes are TRBV6-5 and TRBJ1-2; unclear D gene. Germline loops: CDR1 MNHEY, CDR2 SVGAGI. Trimming took 0 bases from V and 8 from J, leaving 16 bases between them. The CDR3 length is 15 residues. The CDR3: CASSYSIFSLWGYTF. The CDR3 DNA is TGTGCCAGCAGTTACTCGATCTTTTCGCTTTGGGGCTACACCTTC.

Only a few counts were recorded for this clonotype. The chain is built from TRBV23-1 and TRBJ2-1, with TRBD1 matching over 7 bases. TRBV23-1 is given ORF status, its function remaining uncertain. The CDR3 has 20 residues. Trimming took 1 base from V and 5 from J; bases not matched to a gene: 20. CDR3: CASSQLTRGYDRVQDNEQFF. The CDR3 nucleotides read TGCGCCAGCAGTCAATTGACCCGGGGATATGACAGGGTTCAAGACAATGAGCAGTTCTTC.